The text below deals with one TCR beta chain. Antigen specificity is unknown. The sample belongs to a study of CD8+ T cells in alopecia areata. Overall study context: Affected scalp percentage gauged treated patients' severity. Study results and limitations: When scalp samples are sequenced, resident alphabeta T cells of normal skin are also captured.

Described treatment: oral pan-JAK inhibitor, 5-10 mg twice daily. Reverse transcription of extracted RNA yielded cDNA, which provided the sequencing template. Sequenced by immunoSEQ multiplex PCR; TCRdb stores in-frame clones only, minus some. In the table there are hundreds of thousands of clones, 35% to 40% of which are singletons. V gave up 5 bases and J gave up 1 base; unmatched junction bases: 5. Germline CDR1 SGHTA, CDR2 FQGTGA. The CDR3 is 15 amino acids. V and J are TRBV7-3 and TRBJ2-4; TRBD1 aligns across 7 bases. The sequence derives from a human donor with alopecia areata. The source was CD4+ T cells sorted from blood, collected at roughly week 30, from a patient treated with tofacitinib. The CDR3 here is CASSPQGSAKNIQYF. CDR3 coding DNA: TGTGCCAGCAGCCCACAGGGGTCTGCCAAAAACATTCAGTACTTC.